This TCR beta chain was observed in a study of vaccination and CD4 T cells after COVID-19. Study summary: The makeup of the convalescents was six males and four females, two of them Hispanic. Overlapping spike peptides served as the stimulus for the cells. These peptides came from SARS-CoV-2 and from the common cold coronaviruses HCoV-NL63, HCoV-OC43 and HCoV-229E. Post-COVID draws followed diagnosis by a median around 100 days (range 35 to 161).

This clonotype was counted only a few times. What it recognizes is unknown. Treatment in this sample: roughly nine-day PBMC culture with coronavirus spike peptide pools or control peptides (ViraFEST assay). The Oncomine TCR Beta short-read assay sequenced DNA from cultured CD4+ T cells. Genomic DNA extraction was carried out from cultured CD4+ T cells. Each CDR3 protein gets one entry after TCRdb re-called the PCR reads with MiXCR. The repertoire holds about 13,000 distinct CDR3 sequences, with 45% to 65% as singletons. The CDR3 loop spans 13 amino acids. V trimming: 3 bases; J trimming: 10 bases; junction bases outside the gene matches: 7. Looked up from germline, CDR1 is LNHDA and CDR2 is SQIVND (reference sequence).

The sample was CD4+ T cells from blood, cultured in vitro. The source of this sequence is a human donor who had recovered from COVID-19. This chain joins TRBV19 and TRBJ1-1; the match to TRBD1 covers 8 bases. The CDR3 DNA reads as TGTGCCAGTAGTATGGACAGGGAAAGAATAGCTTTCTTT. Protein sequence: CASSMDRERIAFF.